The next 7 T cell receptor beta chains were all read from a single sample in a study of control samples from healthy donors and cancer patients. The assay was immunoSEQ multiplex PCR, and TCRdb's table has in-frame clones only and misses some. The sample has 150,000 or so clones, approximately 93% seen once. The sample taken for sequencing was blood. All receptors derive from a woman between 40 and 55 years old in good health.

This rearrangement joins TRBV7-2 to TRBJ2-7; D remains ambiguous. The CDR3 is made up of 12 amino acids. V was clipped by 2 bases and J by 4 bases, with 6 bases between them. The V gene's germline CDR1 is SGHTA and CDR2 FQGNSA. CDR3 amino acids: CASSLQGYEQYF. The CDR3 DNA follows: TGTGCCAGCAGCTTACAAGGTTACGAGCAGTACTTC.

V usage is TRBV4-1 and J usage is TRBJ1-3; no clear D. Trimming took off 0 bases at V and 2 bases at J, with 11 bases between the two ends. This CDR3 spans 16 amino acids. Germline CDR1 and CDR2: MGHRA and YSYEKL. DNA of the CDR3: TGCGCCAGCAGCCAAGATGATTGGGTAGCTGGAAACACCATATATTTT. This translates into CASSQDDWVAGNTIYF.

This rearrangement joins TRBV4-1 to TRBJ1-1; 7 bases fit TRBD1. Losses at the gene ends were 4 bases for V and 0 bases for J; bases not matched to a gene: 5. The CDR3 has 15 residues. CDR1 and CDR2 from the germline V gene are MGHRA and YSYEKL. The CDR3 nucleotides read TGCGCCAGCAGCCCTGGACAGGTCCTGAACACTGAAGCTTTCTTT. Translated, it gives CASSPGQVLNTEAFF.

The chain carries TRBV6-6 and TRBJ1-2, with TRBD1 matching 10 bases. From germline, CDR1 is MNHNY and CDR2 SVGAGI (reference sequence). The CDR3 is 13 amino acids. J lost 7 bases, V lost 7 bases, and 6 bases had no gene match. The CDR3: CASIKDRGGGYTF. For the CDR3, the DNA is TGTGCCAGCATTAAGGACAGGGGGGGTGGCTACACCTTC.

This clone is a singleton in its sample. The V and J genes are TRBV5-4 and TRBJ2-6, with 8 bases that match TRBD1. Germline CDR1 SGHNT, CDR2 YYREEE (reference sequence). The CDR3 is 17 amino acids. V shed 0 bases, J shed 2 bases, and the junction held 4 bases outside the gene matches. The chain's CDR3 is CASSLAPTGAGANVLTF. Here the CDR3 DNA reads TGTGCCAGCAGCTTGGCCCCGACAGGGGCTGGGGCCAACGTCCTGACTTTC.

The genes are TRBV10-3 and TRBJ1-6; possibly TRBD1 for D (6 bases). The CDR3 consists of 13 residues. Germline V CDR1 and CDR2: ENHRY, SYGVKD. V gave up 6 bases and J gave up 7 bases, with 10 bases separating them. CDR3 DNA sequence: TGTGCCATCAGATGGACAGAGAATTCACCCCTCCACTTT. It yields the protein CAIRWTENSPLHF.

The chain uses TRBV11-3 and TRBJ2-1; TRBD2 is a possible D gene (6 bases). Germline CDR1 and CDR2: SGHNT and YENEEA. Deletions cut 0 bases from V and 6 bases from J, with 9 bases between. CDR3 size: 14 residues. The CDR3 nucleotides are TGTGCCAGCAGCTTAGACGGGGACTTCAATGAGCAGTTCTTC. It specifies CASSLDGDFNEQFF.